This T cell receptor (beta chain) came from a study of shared clonotypes between healthy human individuals. Germline CDR1 reads SQVTM; CDR2 reads ANQGSEA. The junction had 4 bases not matched to a gene; V was cut back by 0 bases and J by 6 bases. The CDR3 spans 13 residues. Profiling relied on immunoSEQ multiplex PCR, and the TCRdb table lists in-frame clones only, not all of them. The table records 1,400,000 or so clones, 97% to 99% of them present only once. V gene TRBV29-1 combines with J gene TRBJ1-2; 7 bases agree with TRBD1. This receptor was taken from a man aged 25 to 40 in good health. What was sequenced was naive CD4+ T cells sorted from blood. Subset defined: CD45RA+ positively selected. CDR3: CSVEDLGTDGYTF. In DNA, the CDR3 is TGCAGCGTTGAAGATCTGGGGACAGATGGCTACACCTTC.